Below, 23 T cell receptor beta chains from the same sample are listed, as sequenced in a study of T cell repertoires in cytomegalovirus infection. TCRdb independently ran MiXCR on the reads; one entry per CDR3 protein. The sample yields around 280,000 distinct CDR3 sequences, roughly a tenth seen once. Sequenced input: PBMCs. The source is a human donor in good health (CMV status not recorded). Some clones in this sample may be carry-over from other donors' samples.

In its sample, this clonotype was seen many times. This rearrangement joins TRBV28 to TRBJ1-5; tentative D call: TRBD1 (5 bases). V lost 3 bases, J lost 5 bases, and 14 bases lay in between. The CDR3 covers 15 residues. Per germline, CDR1 MDHEN and CDR2 SYDVKM. CDR3 region: CASSLRSGRDQPQHF. CDR3 coding DNA: TGTGCCAGCAGTTTGAGGTCAGGGCGCGATCAGCCCCAGCATTTT.

This clonotype was detected many times. V is TRBV6-5 and J is TRBJ2-1; 9 bases match TRBD2. V shed 6 bases, J shed 9 bases, and the junction held 9 bases outside the gene matches. CDR3 length equals 14 residues. Germline CDR1 and CDR2: MNHEY and SVGAGI. Here the CDR3 DNA reads TGTGCCAGCAGCACCGTGTCAGCGGGGGGTGAGCAGTTCTTC. Its translation is CASSTVSAGGEQFF.

The gene calls are TRBV29-1 and TRBJ1-2, with TRBD1 as a possible D gene (5 bases). CDR1 and CDR2 from the germline V gene are SQVTM and ANQGSEA. V lost 4 bases and J 9 bases, leaving 12 bases between the germline ends. The CDR3 is 11 residues long. The CDR3 DNA follows: TGCAGCGTTGGGGGGGGTGTCCGCTACACCTTC. Amino acids: CSVGGGVRYTF.

This clonotype was picked up a small number of times. The V gene is TRBV5-6, the J gene TRBJ2-2; D is undetermined. With 2 bases removed from V and 9 bases from J, the gap between germline ends came to 11 bases. In germline, CDR1 is SGHDT, CDR2 YYEEEE. CDR3 length equals 13 residues. As DNA, the CDR3 is TGTGCCAGCAGCTTCGACGTTGGGAGGGAGCTGTTTTTT. It specifies CASSFDVGRELFF.

This clonotype turned up a few times. The chain links TRBV2 to TRBJ2-2; D unresolved. This CDR3 contains 15 residues. Per germline, CDR1 SNHLY and CDR2 FYNNEI. V lost 7 bases to trimming and J lost 4 bases, with 16 bases between them. CDR3 bases: TGTGCCAGCATAGGCAGGTCTGGCGTCACCGGGGAGCTGTTTTTT. It encodes CASIGRSGVTGELFF.

The CDR3 DNA reads TGCAGTGCTAGAGTGGCGGGAGTAAACACCATATATTTT. This gives the protein CSARVAGVNTIYF. The J gene is TRBJ1-3, the V gene TRBV20-1; D is uncertain. CDR1 and CDR2 from the germline V gene are DFQATT and SNEGSKA (reference sequence). The CDR3 has 13 residues. Trimming removed 1 base at V and 6 bases at J, with 10 bases between.

The V and J genes are TRBV10-3 and TRBJ2-7, with D possibly being TRBD2 (7 bases). The ends were cut back, 3 bases at V and 6 bases at J, with 12 bases in the middle. CDR3 length: 13 residues. Germline CDR1 ENHRY, CDR2 SYGVKD. CDR3 protein: CAISDSRGAEQYV. The CDR3 bases are TGTGCCATCAGTGACTCCCGGGGGGCCGAGCAGTACGTC.

Many counts were recorded for this clonotype. The chain recombines TRBV6-2 or TRBV6-3 with TRBJ2-7; D uncertain. Germline assignment: CDR1 MNHEY and CDR2 SVGEGT. This CDR3 spans 13 amino acids. The V and J ends lost 4 bases and 3 bases respectively, with 10 bases between them. The CDR3 protein is CASSSQLVYEQYV. The CDR3 nucleotides read TGTGCCAGCAGTTCCCAGTTGGTCTACGAGCAGTACGTC.

There are many counts of this clonotype. This chain uses TRBV2 with TRBJ2-3; D gene ambiguous. The V end was cut by 5 bases, the J end by 0 bases, with 12 bases between. Germline loops: CDR1 SNHLY, CDR2 FYNNEI. The CDR3 is 15 amino acids. CDR3 region: CASSRDFPSTDTQYF. For the CDR3, the DNA is TGTGCCAGCAGTCGCGATTTTCCTAGCACAGATACGCAGTATTTT.

This clonotype was detected many times. The chain is built from TRBV20-1 and TRBJ2-5; D may be TRBD1 or TRBD2 (5 bases each). Between the trimmed V and J ends, which lost 3 bases and 3 bases, there was a span of 5 bases. Germline assignment: CDR1 DFQATT and CDR2 SNEGSKA (reference sequence). This CDR3 is 11 amino acids long. CDR3 in DNA: TGCAGTGCTAGGGGGGAAGAGACCCAGTACTTC. Translated, it gives CSARGEETQYF.

This clonotype was detected ten times or more. The chain employs TRBV7-2 and TRBJ2-1, with unresolved D. In germline, CDR1 is SGHTA, CDR2 FQGNSA. V was pared by 4 bases and J by 8 bases, with 9 bases between. The CDR3 loop spans 12 amino acids. CDR3 sequence: CASSSRWDEQFF. CDR3 bases: TGTGCCAGCAGCTCACGCTGGGATGAGCAGTTCTTC.

The chain employs TRBV14 and TRBJ1-3; D gene uncertain. Per germline, CDR1 SGHDN and CDR2 FVKESK. V lost 3 bases and J lost 0, with 6 bases in between. This CDR3 contains 14 residues. As DNA, the CDR3 is TGTGCCAGCAGCCACACCTACTCTGGAAACACCATATATTTT. It translates to CASSHTYSGNTIYF.

The chain is built from TRBV28 and TRBJ2-5; D possibly uses TRBD1 or TRBD2 (6 bases each). Trimming stripped 1 base from V and 7 bases from J, with 10 bases between. This CDR3 region has 13 residues. The germline V gene encodes CDR1 MDHEN and CDR2 SYDVKM. The CDR3 DNA sequence: TGTGCCAGCAGTTTATCCAGGGGAGGGACCCAGTACTTC. As protein: CASSLSRGGTQYF.

This clonotype has a count of ten or more. V usage is TRBV6-2 or TRBV6-3 and J usage is TRBJ2-7; D is unresolved. The CDR3 has 15 residues. The germline V and J ends were trimmed by 0 bases and 1 base, with 10 bases remaining between them. Germline values: CDR1 MNHEY, CDR2 SVGEGT. The CDR3 loop is CASSYSIQPSYEQYF. The CDR3, as DNA: TGTGCCAGCAGTTACTCGATCCAGCCGTCCTACGAGCAGTACTTC.

The chain couples TRBV28 to TRBJ2-5; D is ambiguous. Per germline, CDR1 MDHEN and CDR2 SYDVKM. V was pared by 5 bases and J by 9 bases, with 19 bases between. The CDR3 is made up of 14 amino acids. The DNA for the CDR3 is TGTGCCAGCAGTGCTCGGGTCTCTTGCTTGGCCCAGTACTTC. It is translated as CASSARVSCLAQYF.

The sample holds many counts of this clonotype. The CDR3 spells CASSPEGLAGIQYF. In nucleotides, the CDR3 is TGTGCCAGCAGCCCAGAGGGACTAGCGGGTATCCAGTATTTT. The chain employs TRBV7-2 and TRBJ2-3; 12 bases map to TRBD2. Per the germline V gene, CDR1 is SGHTA and CDR2 is FQGNSA. The CDR3 runs to 14 residues. V shed 5 bases, J shed 12 bases, and the junction held 9 bases outside the gene matches.

This clonotype appeared many times. The chain uses TRBV20-1 and TRBJ2-3; the D gene is possibly TRBD1 (6 bases). The CDR3 consists of 16 residues. Looked up from germline, CDR1 is DFQATT and CDR2 is SNEGSKA (reference sequence). V was shortened by 5 bases and J by 1 base, with 19 bases between the two germline ends. The DNA for the CDR3 is TGCAGTGCTCCCTCCCGTATGGGGGCAGGCACAGATACGCAGTATTTT. Translation gives CSAPSRMGAGTDTQYF.

This clonotype was counted many times. The chain combines TRBV28 with TRBJ2-7; no reliable D call. There are 14 residues in the CDR3. The V gene lost 2 bases and the J gene lost 4 bases, with 12 bases spanning the gap. From germline, CDR1 is MDHEN and CDR2 SYDVKM. CDR3 coding DNA: TGTGCCAGCAGTTTAGCTGGGCTCGTGTACGAGCAGTACGTC. Translation: CASSLAGLVYEQYV.

The chain is built from TRBV29-1 and TRBJ2-1, with D unclear. Germline CDR1 reads SQVTM; CDR2 reads ANQGSEA. Deletions cut 3 bases from V and 1 base from J, with 16 bases between. CDR3 length: 16 amino acids. CDR3 amino acids: CSVEGYSPESYNEQFF. In DNA form, the CDR3 reads TGCAGCGTTGAGGGTTACTCGCCAGAATCCTACAATGAGCAGTTCTTC.

This clonotype was observed many times. Here the CDR3 reads CASSLAGGAGTEAFF. CDR3 DNA sequence: TGTGCCAGCAGCTTAGCAGGGGGCGCGGGCACTGAAGCTTTCTTT. The chain carries TRBV7-2 and TRBJ1-1; TRBD1 matches 7 bases. J lost 4 bases, V lost 0 bases, and 5 bases had no gene match. This CDR3 is built from 15 residues. Germline CDR1 SGHTA, CDR2 FQGNSA.

This clonotype has a handful of counts. The genes are TRBV10-3 and TRBJ2-2, with D possibly TRBD2 on 6 matching bases. The CDR3 runs to 14 residues. The V gene lost 0 bases and the J gene lost 8 bases, with 10 bases spanning the gap. Germline CDR1 and CDR2: ENHRY and SYGVKD. CDR3 in DNA: TGTGCCATCAGTGAGTCGGAGGGAGCTGGGGAGCTGTTTTTT. Its translation is CAISESEGAGELFF.

This clonotype was observed a handful of times. The chain is built from TRBV4-1 and TRBJ2-1, with 7 bases matching TRBD2. The CDR3 contains 14 residues. The V and J ends lost 6 bases and 5 bases, in that order; junction bases with no gene match: 7. Germline CDR1 and CDR2: MGHRA and YSYEKL. DNA for the CDR3: TGCGCCAGCAGTCGCCGGGGGGAGAACAATGAGCAGTTCTTC. This sequence encodes CASSRRGENNEQFF.

This clonotype was recorded many times. The rearrangement joins TRBV20-1 to TRBJ2-2; TRBD2 matches 8 bases. Germline CDR1 is DFQATT and CDR2 is SNEGSKA (reference sequence). J was trimmed by 0 bases and V by 2 bases; bases with no gene match: 5. The CDR3 totals 16 residues. The CDR3 DNA reads as TGCAGTGCTAGAAACGCGGGGGGCCCGAACACCGGGGAGCTGTTTTTT. This translates into CSARNAGGPNTGELFF.